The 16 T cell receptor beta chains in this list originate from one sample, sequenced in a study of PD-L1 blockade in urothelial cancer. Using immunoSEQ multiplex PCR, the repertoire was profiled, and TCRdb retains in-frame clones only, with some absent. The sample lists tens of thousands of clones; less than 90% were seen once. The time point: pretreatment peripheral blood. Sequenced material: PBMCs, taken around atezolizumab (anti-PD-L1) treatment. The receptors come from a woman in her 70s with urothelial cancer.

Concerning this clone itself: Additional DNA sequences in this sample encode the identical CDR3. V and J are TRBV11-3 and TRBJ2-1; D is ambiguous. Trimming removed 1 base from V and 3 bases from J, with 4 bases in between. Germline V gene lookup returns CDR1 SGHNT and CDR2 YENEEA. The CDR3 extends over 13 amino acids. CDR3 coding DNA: TGTGCCAGCAGCTTAGCCGGCTACAATGAGCAGTTCTTC. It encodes CASSLAGYNEQFF. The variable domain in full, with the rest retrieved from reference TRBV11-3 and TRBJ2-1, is EAGVVQSPRYKIIEKKQPVAFWCNPISGHNTLYWYLQNLGQGPELLIRYENEEAVDDSQLPKDRFSAERLKGVDSTLKIQPAELGDSAVYLCASSLAGYNEQFFGPGTRLTVL.

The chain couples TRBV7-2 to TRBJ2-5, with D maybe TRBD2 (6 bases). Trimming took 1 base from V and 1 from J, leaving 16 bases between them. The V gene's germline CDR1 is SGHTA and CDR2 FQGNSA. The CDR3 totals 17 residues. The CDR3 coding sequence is TGTGCCAGCAGCTTAGGGAGAGGTAGCGGTACCCAAGAGACCCAGTACTTC. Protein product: CASSLGRGSGTQETQYF.

The CDR3 here is CASSVGGTGGRETQYF. CDR3 nucleotides: TGTGCCAGCAGCGTAGGGGGAACAGGGGGCCGGGAGACCCAGTACTTC. V usage is TRBV9 and J usage is TRBJ2-5; 9 bases are shared with TRBD1. This CDR3 has 16 residues. The germline V gene encodes CDR1 SGDLS and CDR2 YYNGEE. Trimming took 0 bases from V and 5 from J; bases not matched to a gene: 8.

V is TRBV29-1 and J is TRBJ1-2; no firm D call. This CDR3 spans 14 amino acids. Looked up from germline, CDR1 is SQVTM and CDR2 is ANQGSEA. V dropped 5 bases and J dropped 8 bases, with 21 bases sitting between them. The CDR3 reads CSVTTLTPGRGYTF. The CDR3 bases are TGCAGCGTTACCACTCTGACACCTGGGAGAGGCTACACCTTC.

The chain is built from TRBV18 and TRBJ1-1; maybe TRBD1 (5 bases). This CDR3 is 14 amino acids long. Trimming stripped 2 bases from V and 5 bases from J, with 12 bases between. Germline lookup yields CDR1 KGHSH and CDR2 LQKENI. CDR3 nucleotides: TGTGCCAGCTCACCAAGGCAGGGCGAGACTGAAGCTTTCTTT. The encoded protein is CASSPRQGETEAFF.

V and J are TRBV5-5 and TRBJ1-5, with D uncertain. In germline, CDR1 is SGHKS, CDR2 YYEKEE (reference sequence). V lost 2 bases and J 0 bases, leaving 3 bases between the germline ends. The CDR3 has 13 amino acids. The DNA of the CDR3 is TGTGCCAGCAGCTTCTATAGCAATCAGCCCCAGCATTTT. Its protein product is CASSFYSNQPQHF.

CDR3 in DNA: TGTGCCACCAGCAGAGATCGAGCGGGAGGGCTCTACAATGAGCAGTTCTTC. Protein sequence: CATSRDRAGGLYNEQFF. This sequence joins TRBV15 and TRBJ2-1, with 10 bases fitting TRBD2. This CDR3 contains 17 residues. Germline assignment: CDR1 LNHNV and CDR2 YYDKDF (reference sequence). The trim removed 0 bases at V and 3 bases at J, leaving 5 bases unmatched.

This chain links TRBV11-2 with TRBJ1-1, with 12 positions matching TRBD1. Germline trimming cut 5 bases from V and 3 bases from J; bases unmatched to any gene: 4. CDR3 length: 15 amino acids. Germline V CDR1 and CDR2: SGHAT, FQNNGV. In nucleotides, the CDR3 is TGTGCCAGCAGCGGGGGACAGGGGGCCGACACTGAAGCTTTCTTT. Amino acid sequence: CASSGGQGADTEAFF.

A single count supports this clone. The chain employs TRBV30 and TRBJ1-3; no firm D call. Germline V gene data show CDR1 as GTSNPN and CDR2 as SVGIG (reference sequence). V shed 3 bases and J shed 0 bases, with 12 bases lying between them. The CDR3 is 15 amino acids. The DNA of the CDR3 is TGTGCCTGGAGCCTATCACACAGCTCTGGAAACACCATATATTTT. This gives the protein CAWSLSHSSGNTIYF.

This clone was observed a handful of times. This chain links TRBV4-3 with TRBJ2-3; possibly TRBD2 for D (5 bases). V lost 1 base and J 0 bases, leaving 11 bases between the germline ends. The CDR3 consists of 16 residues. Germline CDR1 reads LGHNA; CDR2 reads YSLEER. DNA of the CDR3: TGCGCCAGCAGCCAAGCGGCTAGCTCTAGCACAGATACGCAGTATTTT. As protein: CASSQAASSSTDTQYF.

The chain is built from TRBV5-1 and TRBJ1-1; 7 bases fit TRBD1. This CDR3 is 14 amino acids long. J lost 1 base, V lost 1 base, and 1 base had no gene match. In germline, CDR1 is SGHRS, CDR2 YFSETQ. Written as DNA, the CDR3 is TGCGCCAGCAGCTTGCCAGGGGGGAACACTGAAGCTTTCTTT. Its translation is CASSLPGGNTEAFF. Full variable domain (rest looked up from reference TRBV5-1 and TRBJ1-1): KAGVTQTPRYLIKTRGQQVTLSCSPISGHRSVSWYQQTPGQGLQFLFEYFSETQRNKGNFPGRFSGRQFSNSRSEMNVSTLELGDSALYLCASSLPGGNTEAFFGQGTRLTVV.

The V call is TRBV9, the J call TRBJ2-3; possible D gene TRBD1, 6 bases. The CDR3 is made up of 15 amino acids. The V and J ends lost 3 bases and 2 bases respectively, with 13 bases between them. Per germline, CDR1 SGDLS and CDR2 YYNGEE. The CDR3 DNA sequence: TGTGCCAGCAGCGCAGGGGCACGGTACACAGATACGCAGTATTTT. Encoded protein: CASSAGARYTDTQYF. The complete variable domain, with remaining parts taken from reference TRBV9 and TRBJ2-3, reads DSGVTQTPKHLITATGQRVTLRCSPRSGDLSVYWYQQSLDQGLQFLIQYYNGEERAKGNILERFSAQQFPDLHSELNLSSLELGDSALYFCASSAGARYTDTQYFGPGTRLTVL.

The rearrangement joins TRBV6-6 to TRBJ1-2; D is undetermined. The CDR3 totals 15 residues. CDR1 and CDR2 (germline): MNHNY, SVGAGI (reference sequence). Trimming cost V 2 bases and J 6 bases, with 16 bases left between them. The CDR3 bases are TGTGCCAGCAGTTACGCGATGGGCGTGAACAATGGCTACACCTTC. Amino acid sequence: CASSYAMGVNNGYTF.

CDR3 residues: CASSRGGLNQPQHF. The CDR3 coding sequence is TGTGCCAGCAGTCGCGGGGGGTTGAATCAGCCCCAGCATTTT. This chain uses TRBV28 with TRBJ1-5; tentatively, D is TRBD1 (5 bases). The germline CDR1 and CDR2 sequences are MDHEN and SYDVKM. This CDR3 comprises 14 residues. Between the trimmed V and J ends, which lost 5 bases and 4 bases, there was a span of 12 bases.

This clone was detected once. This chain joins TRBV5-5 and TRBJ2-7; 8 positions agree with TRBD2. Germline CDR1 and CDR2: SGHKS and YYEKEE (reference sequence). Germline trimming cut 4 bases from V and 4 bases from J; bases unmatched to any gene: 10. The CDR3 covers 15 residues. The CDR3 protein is CASSAYSGGGYEQYF. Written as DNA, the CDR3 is TGTGCCAGCAGCGCCTACTCGGGAGGGGGGTACGAGCAGTACTTC. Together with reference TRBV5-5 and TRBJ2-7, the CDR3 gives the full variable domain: DAGVTQSPTHLIKTRGQQVTLRCSPISGHKSVSWYQQVLGQGPQFIFQYYEKEERGRGNFPDRFSARQFPNYSSELNVNALLLGDSALYLCASSAYSGGGYEQYFGPGTRLTVT.

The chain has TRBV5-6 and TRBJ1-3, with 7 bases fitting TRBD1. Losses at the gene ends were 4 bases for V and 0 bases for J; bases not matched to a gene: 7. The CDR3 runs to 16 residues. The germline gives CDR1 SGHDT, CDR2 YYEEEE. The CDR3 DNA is TGTGCCAGCAGCCTAACAGGGGACCCCTCTGGAAACACCATATATTTT. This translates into CASSLTGDPSGNTIYF. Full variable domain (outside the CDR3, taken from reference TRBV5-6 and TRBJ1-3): DAGVTQSPTHLIKTRGQQVTLRCSPKSGHDTVSWYQQALGQGPQFIFQYYEEEERQRGNFPDRFSGHQFPNYSSELNVNALLLGDSALYLCASSLTGDPSGNTIYFGEGSWLTVV.